The subject of this entry is one T cell receptor (beta chain). This entry belongs to a study of response to subunit inactivated influenza vaccine. TCRdb redid the calling of the RT-PCR reads with MiXCR, one entry per CDR3 protein. The sample consists of around 580,000 distinct CDR3 sequences, 11% to 15% of them appearing once. This CDR3 region has 15 residues. The germline CDR1 and CDR2 sequences are DFQATT and SNEGSKA (reference sequence). The trim removed 0 bases at V and 5 bases at J, leaving 8 bases unmatched. The material was PBMCs from blood, obtained less than 13 days after vaccination. The J gene is TRBJ2-5, the V gene TRBV20-1, with 8 bases lining up with TRBD1. This TCR came from a man aged 45 to 65 who received an inactivated influenza vaccine. Here the CDR3 reads CSARDGGRGLETQYF. The CDR3 DNA reads TGCAGTGCTAGAGATGGGGGCAGGGGGCTGGAGACCCAGTACTTC.